These 23 T cell receptor beta chains were sequenced from one sample in a study of a mutant IDH1 vaccine in newly diagnosed glioma. Measured with immunoSEQ multiplex PCR; TCRdb has only the in-frame clones, and not every one. This table holds roughly 19,000 clones, under 85% found once. Time point of the sample: baseline, week 1 (first vaccination visit). Sample treatment: pre-vaccination baseline after standard-of-care therapy. The sample in question was PBMCs, obtained from a glioma patient treated with radiotherapy, temozolomide or both. Source of these receptors: a man aged 40-55 years with glioma.

The chain carries TRBV9 and TRBJ2-1; D not resolved. With 0 bases removed from V and 8 bases from J, the gap between germline ends came to 9 bases. The CDR3 is 13 amino acids. CDR1 SGDLS and CDR2 YYNGEE come from the germline V gene. For the CDR3, the DNA is TGTGCCAGCAGCGTAGCTGTAGAGGATGAGCAGTTCTTC. It encodes CASSVAVEDEQFF.

The chain carries TRBV11-2 and TRBJ2-7; D not certain. There are 14 residues in the CDR3. Germline V CDR1 and CDR2: SGHAT, FQNNGV. V lost 5 bases, J lost 3 bases, and 14 bases lay in between. CDR3 sequence (DNA): TGTGCCAGCAGCAGGATCGCCGGCCGCTACGAGCAGTACGTC. Translated: CASSRIAGRYEQYV.

V gene TRBV10-3 combines with J gene TRBJ1-5; no firm D call. Looked up from germline, CDR1 is ENHRY and CDR2 is SYGVKD. V was cut by 6 bases and J by 4 bases, with 10 bases left in between. CDR3 length: 13 residues. The CDR3 DNA is TGTGCCATCAGAGGGAGTTTGAATCAGCCCCAGCATTTT. Translating gives CAIRGSLNQPQHF.

The chain has TRBV5-1 and TRBJ1-1; no reliable D call. Trimming took off 5 bases at V and 2 bases at J, with 10 bases between the two ends. Germline CDR1 SGHRS, CDR2 YFSETQ. CDR3 length: 13 amino acids. For the CDR3, the DNA is TGCGCCAGCAGAGGAACCTCCAACACTGAAGCTTTCTTT. Amino acid sequence: CASRGTSNTEAFF.

The rearrangement links TRBV5-1 to TRBJ1-4; possible D gene TRBD1, 6 bases. CDR1 SGHRS and CDR2 YFSETQ come from the germline V gene. CDR3 size: 16 residues. Trimming stripped 4 bases from V and 7 bases from J, with 20 bases between. The CDR3 loop reads CASSPERGAAGEKLFF. In nucleotides, the CDR3 is TGCGCCAGCAGCCCGGAGCGGGGGGCGGCGGGTGAAAAACTGTTTTTT.

The chain is built from TRBV7-2 and TRBJ2-7; D might be TRBD2 (5 bases). The CDR3 has 15 residues. Looked up from germline, CDR1 is SGHTA and CDR2 is FQGNSA. The V end lost 0 bases, the J end lost 2 bases, and 11 bases lay between the germline ends. The CDR3 reads CASSLATSSAYEQYF. The CDR3 nucleotides read TGTGCCAGCAGCTTAGCAACTAGTAGTGCCTACGAGCAGTACTTC.

The chain employs TRBV5-1 and TRBJ2-5, with D unclear. Deletions cut 1 base from V and 3 bases from J, with 7 bases between. CDR3 length: 13 residues. Germline V gene sequence: CDR1 SGHRS, CDR2 YFSETQ. CDR3 nucleotides: TGCGCCAGCAGCTTGTATCAGGAAGAGACCCAGTACTTC. Translated, it gives CASSLYQEETQYF.

The V and J genes are TRBV30 and TRBJ2-3; unclear D gene. The germline gives CDR1 GTSNPN, CDR2 SVGIG (reference sequence). CDR3 size: 12 residues. V was trimmed by 4 bases and J by 3 bases, leaving 8 bases between them. CDR3 nucleotides: TGTGCCTGGACCTTGGGGACAGATACGCAGTATTTT. Amino acid sequence: CAWTLGTDTQYF.

This chain uses TRBV7-2 with TRBJ1-5; 9 bases match TRBD1. After removal of 1 base from V and 7 bases from J, the junction contained 5 bases not matched to a gene. The CDR3 covers 15 residues. Germline V CDR1 and CDR2: SGHTA, FQGNSA. The CDR3 loop is CASSLEGTGLQPQHF. CDR3 nucleotide sequence: TGTGCCAGCAGCTTAGAAGGGACAGGGCTACAGCCCCAGCATTTT.

Only one count was recorded for this clone. V and J are TRBV19 and TRBJ1-1, with D possibly matching TRBD1 (5 bases). Germline loops: CDR1 LNHDA, CDR2 SQIVND (reference sequence). CDR3 length: 14 amino acids. V was trimmed by 7 bases and J by 0 bases, leaving 12 bases between them. Written as DNA, the CDR3 is TGTGCCAGTACCCCAGGGTTCATGAACACTGAAGCTTTCTTT. Residues: CASTPGFMNTEAFF.

The V call is TRBV5-4, the J call TRBJ2-7; 8 nucleotides line up with TRBD1. The CDR3 runs to 14 residues. The germline gives CDR1 SGHNT, CDR2 YYREEE (reference sequence). V shed 5 bases and J 6 bases; nucleotides not matched to a gene: 10. CDR3: CASSSDRAISEQYF. The DNA of the CDR3 is TGTGCCAGCAGTTCGGACAGGGCGATCTCCGAGCAGTACTTC.

The chain combines TRBV9 with TRBJ1-2; no clear D. Trimming stripped 5 bases from V and 8 bases from J, with 16 bases between. Germline CDR1 SGDLS, CDR2 YYNGEE. The CDR3 extends over 13 amino acids. The CDR3 is CASSAIGLWGYTF. In DNA form, the CDR3 reads TGTGCCAGCAGTGCTATCGGGTTGTGGGGCTACACCTTC.

This chain connects TRBV18 to TRBJ1-1, with a possible D match to TRBD1 (5 bases). Germline CDR1 is KGHSH and CDR2 is LQKENI. The CDR3 loop spans 15 amino acids. The V end was cut by 3 bases, the J end by 1 base, with 12 bases between. The CDR3, as DNA: TGTGCCAGCTCACCCCTGACAGTCCCGAACACTGAAGCTTTCTTT. It yields the protein CASSPLTVPNTEAFF. The variable domain in full, with the rest retrieved from reference TRBV18 and TRBJ1-1, is NAGVMQNPRHLVRRRGQEARLRCSPMKGHSHVYWYRQLPEEGLKFMVYLQKENIIDESGMPKERFSAEFPKEGPSILRIQQVVRGDSAAYFCASSPLTVPNTEAFFGQGTRLTVV.

The chain has TRBV18 and TRBJ2-2; possible D gene TRBD1, 6 bases. Trimming cost V 5 bases and J 1 base, with 11 bases left between them. Germline lookup yields CDR1 KGHSH and CDR2 LQKENI. The CDR3 consists of 15 residues. Here the CDR3 DNA reads TGTGCCAGCTCAAAACAGGGACAGAACACCGGGGAGCTGTTTTTT. It encodes CASSKQGQNTGELFF.

The J gene is TRBJ2-3, the V gene TRBV10-3; possibly TRBD2 for D (5 bases). The V and J ends lost 10 bases and 0 bases respectively, with 8 bases between them. CDR3 size: 12 residues. CDR1 and CDR2 (germline): ENHRY, SYGVKD. CDR3 amino acids: CASRTSTDTQYF. CDR3 in DNA: TGTGCCAGCCGGACTAGCACAGATACGCAGTATTTT.

By share, this clone ranks as medium-sized. The chain carries TRBV5-4 and TRBJ1-2, with 8 bases fitting TRBD1. This CDR3 is built from 15 residues. V dropped 2 bases and J dropped 2; count of bases not matched to a gene: 5. CDR1 SGHNT and CDR2 YYREEE come from the germline V gene (reference sequence). The CDR3 protein is CASSLGRDRNYGYTF. CDR3 bases: TGTGCCAGCAGCTTAGGTCGGGACAGGAACTATGGCTACACCTTC.

This clone was observed once. J is TRBJ1-2 and V is TRBV2; D gene uncertain. Germline loops: CDR1 SNHLY, CDR2 FYNNEI. V was trimmed by 8 bases and J by 0 bases, leaving 13 bases between them. The CDR3 runs to 14 residues. The CDR3 region has the DNA TGTGCCAGCGTGAAGCGCAGGACTAACTATGGCTACACCTTC. It translates to CASVKRRTNYGYTF.

V usage is TRBV23-1 and J usage is TRBJ2-2; weak D call: TRBD1 (6 bases). TRBV23-1 is classed as an ORF, of uncertain function. Trimming removed 1 base at V and 6 bases at J, with 27 bases between. This CDR3 spans 20 amino acids. CDR3 sequence (DNA): TGCGCCAGCAGTCAATGGCAGGGCCCGCTTAGGGACAAAACCCCCGGGGAGCTGTTTTTT. Translating it yields CASSQWQGPLRDKTPGELFF.

The chain is built from TRBV10-2 and TRBJ1-1; 8 bases match TRBD1. Trimming cost V 7 bases and J 6 bases; bases outside gene matches: 16. CDR3 length: 16 residues. Germline assignment: CDR1 WSHSY and CDR2 SAAADI. CDR3 in DNA: TGCGCCAGCACCACTATGGGGGGGGACAGGCCCCCTGAAGCTTTCTTT. This translates into CASTTMGGDRPPEAFF.

The chain has TRBV30 and TRBJ1-6, with a weak D call TRBD1 (5 bases). From germline, CDR1 is GTSNPN and CDR2 SVGIG (reference sequence). V was clipped by 2 bases and J by 8 bases, with 10 bases between them. The CDR3 consists of 13 residues. The CDR3 reads CAWSRQKDSPLHF. The CDR3 DNA sequence: TGTGCCTGGAGTCGACAGAAGGATTCACCCCTCCACTTT.

The chain recombines TRBV19 with TRBJ2-7; 9 nucleotides agree with TRBD2. The CDR3 runs 15 residues. Germline CDR1 is LNHDA and CDR2 is SQIVND (reference sequence). V shed 1 base and J 4 bases; nucleotides not matched to a gene: 5. CDR3 nucleotide sequence: TGTGCCAGTAGTATAGGGACTAGCGCAATATACGAGCAGTACTTC. The encoded protein is CASSIGTSAIYEQYF.

This chain joins TRBV7-2 and TRBJ1-1; 8 bases map to TRBD1. With V trimmed by 5 bases and J by 3 bases, 8 bases remained unmatched. The CDR3 runs to 15 residues. Germline V lookup: CDR1 SGHTA, CDR2 FQGNSA. DNA of the CDR3: TGTGCCAGCAGCACCCGGACAGGGAGGGACACTGAAGCTTTCTTT. Its protein product is CASSTRTGRDTEAFF.

This rearrangement joins TRBV27 to TRBJ1-2, with D perhaps TRBD1 (5 bases). Trimming removed 3 bases from V and 4 bases from J, with 12 bases in between. Per germline, CDR1 MNHEY and CDR2 SMNVEV (reference sequence). There are 14 residues in the CDR3. Here the CDR3 DNA reads TGTGCCAGCAGTTTTGGTACAGGATCCTATGGCTACACCTTC. Encoded protein: CASSFGTGSYGYTF.